This TCR beta chain was sequenced during a study of glioma-infiltrating T cells after dendritic cell vaccination. About the research overall: Autologous tumor lysate was loaded overnight onto monocyte-derived dendritic cells grown 7 to 8 days with IL-4 and GM-CSF. Findings and caveats of the study: Longer survival after dendritic cell vaccination followed higher pretreatment TIL content.

The CDR3 covers 13 residues. Germline V gene lookup returns CDR1 SGHTA and CDR2 FQGNSA. V was trimmed by 0 bases and J by 4 bases, leaving 6 bases between them. Concerning this clone: No antigen is known for it.

Input was around 2.1 ug genomic DNA, or all available if less. Primers: 60 V beta forward and 13 J beta reverse. This table comes from immunoSEQ multiplex PCR, and its TCRdb copy is limited to in-frame clones, with some not included. The table shows about 95,000 clones, with over 65% occurring only once. The sample consisted of blood, taken before dendritic cell vaccination. The receptor was isolated from a human donor with glioblastoma. The V and J genes are TRBV7-2 and TRBJ1-2; D is uncertain. CDR3 coding DNA: TGTGCCAGCAGCTTAGCAAGAGGCTATGGCTACACCTTC. As protein: CASSLARGYGYTF.